Below are 18 T cell receptor beta chains sequenced from a single sample in a study of early T cells in non-severe SARS-CoV-2 infection. One entry per CDR3 protein results from TCRdb running MiXCR on the 5' RACE reads. In the table there are about 38,000 distinct CDR3 sequences, 4.6% of which are singletons. Sequences were obtained from whole blood. All receptors derive from an adult who was a healthcare worker with PCR-confirmed SARS-CoV-2 infection or an uninfected control (not recorded which).

The chain employs TRBV5-4 and TRBJ2-3; the D gene is possibly TRBD2 (5 bases). Germline V gives CDR1 SGHNT, CDR2 YYREEE (reference sequence). The CDR3 is 14 amino acids. The ends were cut back, 0 bases at V and 4 bases at J, with 9 bases in the middle. The CDR3 nucleotides are TGTGCCAGCAGCTTGGCCGGTAGCGCAGATACGCAGTATTTT. It is translated as CASSLAGSADTQYF.

This clonotype was observed many times. The chain carries TRBV12-3 or TRBV12-4 and TRBJ1-1, with D possibly matching TRBD1 (6 bases). V lost 6 bases to trimming and J lost 0 bases, with 17 bases between them. CDR3 length: 16 amino acids. In DNA form, the CDR3 reads TGTGCCAGCAGACCTCCCCCAGGGGCGATGAACACTGAAGCTTTCTTT. Amino acids: CASRPPPGAMNTEAFF.

At least ten counts were recorded for this clonotype. The chain recombines TRBV6-5 with TRBJ1-5; D is undetermined. The V and J ends lost 4 bases and 2 bases respectively, with 12 bases between them. Germline values: CDR1 MNHEY, CDR2 SVGAGI. The CDR3 loop spans 15 amino acids. DNA of the CDR3: TGTGCCAGCAGTTCCCTGGACGGTGGCAATCAGCCCCAGCATTTT. Its protein product is CASSSLDGGNQPQHF.

This clonotype has a single count. The CDR3 DNA follows: TGCGCCAGCAGTGAGGGGCATGAAGCCAAAAACATTCAGTACTTC. It translates to CASSEGHEAKNIQYF. This chain uses TRBV10-1 with TRBJ2-4; no clear D. In germline, CDR1 is WNHNN, CDR2 SYGVQD (reference sequence). V gave up 2 bases and J gave up 0 bases, with 8 bases separating them. This CDR3 region has 15 residues.

This clonotype was seen many times. The J gene is TRBJ1-1, the V gene TRBV18; D remains ambiguous. The CDR3 runs to 15 residues. Trimming stripped 6 bases from V and 0 bases from J, with 14 bases between. Looked up from germline, CDR1 is KGHSH and CDR2 is LQKENI. The CDR3 reads CASSPRSAVNTEAFF. The DNA for the CDR3 is TGTGCCAGCTCCCCCCGGAGCGCCGTGAACACTGAAGCTTTCTTT.

This clonotype was seen ten or more times. The chain joins TRBV29-1 to TRBJ1-4, with 7 bases fitting TRBD1. The CDR3 extends over 13 amino acids. Trimming at V came to 4 bases and at J to 6 bases, leaving 5 bases not matched to a gene. The V gene's germline CDR1 is SQVTM and CDR2 ANQGSEA. CDR3 sequence: CSVAGTADEKLFF. DNA for the CDR3: TGCAGCGTTGCCGGGACAGCGGATGAAAAACTGTTTTTT. Full variable domain (outside the CDR3, taken from reference TRBV29-1 and TRBJ1-4): SAVISQKPSRDICQRGTSLTIQCQVDSQVTMMFWYRQQPGQSLTLIATANQGSEATYESGFVIDKFPISRPNLTFSTLTVSNMSPEDSSIYLCSVAGTADEKLFFGSGTQLSVL.

The table lists this clonotype with many counts. The chain joins TRBV3-1 to TRBJ2-1, with 11 bases that match TRBD2. V was clipped by 0 bases and J by 7 bases; unmatched bases: 11. The CDR3 is made up of 18 amino acids. Germline CDR1 is LGHDT and CDR2 is YNNKEL (reference sequence). DNA of the CDR3: TGTGCCAGCAGCCAAGATACACTGCGACTAGCGGGGACTAATGAGCAGTTCTTC. Translated, it gives CASSQDTLRLAGTNEQFF.

This clonotype was seen a handful of times. The chain joins TRBV5-1 to TRBJ2-1, with 10 bases lining up with TRBD2. Trimming took 4 bases from V and 2 from J; bases not matched to a gene: 12. Germline CDR1 and CDR2: SGHRS and YFSETQ. This CDR3 region has 18 residues. The CDR3 DNA follows: TGCGCCAGCAGCCATCGGACTAGCGGACTGTTCCCCTACAATGAGCAGTTCTTC. It is translated as CASSHRTSGLFPYNEQFF.

This clonotype was counted many times. This chain uses TRBV15 with TRBJ1-2; 9 positions match TRBD1. This CDR3 region has 16 residues. With V trimmed by 3 bases and J by 7 bases, 12 bases remained unmatched. CDR1 is LNHNV, CDR2 YYDKDF, per germline (reference sequence). CDR3 in amino acids: CATSRRQGTGWPGYTF. The CDR3 DNA reads TGTGCCACCAGCAGGAGGCAAGGGACAGGGTGGCCTGGCTACACCTTC.

This chain joins TRBV18 and TRBJ2-7; D unclear. The V gene's germline CDR1 is KGHSH and CDR2 LQKENI. V lost 2 bases to trimming and J lost 5 bases, with 13 bases between them. There are 14 residues in the CDR3. The CDR3 sequence is CASSPGTVRDEQYF. The CDR3 DNA is TGTGCCAGCTCACCAGGAACAGTACGGGACGAGCAGTACTTC.

This clonotype was detected many times. The chain carries TRBV6-1 and TRBJ1-1; TRBD1 matches at 7 bases. The CDR3 runs 13 residues. Germline CDR1 and CDR2: MNHNS and SASEGT. The junction had 6 bases not matched to a gene; V was cut back by 11 bases and J by 0 bases. CDR3 nucleotides: TGTGCCGGGGGACAGAACATGAACACTGAAGCTTTCTTT. As protein: CAGGQNMNTEAFF.

The genes are TRBV7-6 and TRBJ2-5, with D possibly matching TRBD2 (5 bases). V shed 3 bases and J shed 4 bases, with 12 bases lying between them. The CDR3 has 14 amino acids. Looked up from germline, CDR1 is SGHVS and CDR2 is FNYEAQ. DNA of the CDR3: TGTGCCAGCAGCTTTTCCGACGGAGGAGAGACCCAGTACTTC. Encoded protein: CASSFSDGGETQYF.

This clonotype was detected ten times or more. The chain couples TRBV5-1 to TRBJ2-5; D unresolved. The CDR3 covers 14 residues. Trimming pared 4 bases from V and 1 base from J, leaving 11 bases between. Germline V gene sequence: CDR1 SGHRS, CDR2 YFSETQ. The CDR3 region is CASSIGRVQETQYF. The CDR3 DNA is TGCGCCAGCAGCATCGGCAGAGTCCAAGAGACCCAGTACTTC.

This clonotype has more than one count but fewer than ten. A junction boundary mismatches the germline segment, possibly from a read error. The chain carries TRBV29-1 and TRBJ2-3; D is unresolved. The CDR3 contains 11 residues. Germline V gene sequence: CDR1 SQVTM, CDR2 ANQGSEA. The CDR3 nucleotides read TGCAGCGTTGGAAAGTCAGATGCGCAGTATTTT. Protein: CSVGKSDAQYF.

This clonotype was counted ten times or more. The chain joins TRBV11-3 to TRBJ2-7; TRBD2 matches at 14 bases. Germline lookup yields CDR1 SGHNT and CDR2 YENEEA. The CDR3 has 14 amino acids. The V gene end was trimmed by 5 bases and the J gene end by 8 bases; junction bases not matched to a gene: 5. The CDR3 region has the DNA TGTGCCAGCAGCCCGGGACTAGCGGGGGACCAGCAGTACTTC. Its translation is CASSPGLAGDQQYF.

The table lists this clonotype with many counts. The genes are TRBV6-6 and TRBJ1-2, with unresolved D. The V gene's germline CDR1 is MNHNY and CDR2 SVGAGI (reference sequence). V was shortened by 5 bases and J by 0 bases, with 19 bases between the two germline ends. This CDR3 contains 17 residues. The CDR3: CASSDLTGPAANYGYTF. The CDR3 coding sequence is TGTGCCAGCAGTGACCTCACCGGCCCGGCCGCTAACTATGGCTACACCTTC.

There are many counts of this clonotype. This chain links TRBV19 with TRBJ1-5, with unresolved D. The CDR3 runs 12 residues. CDR1 and CDR2 (germline): LNHDA, SQIVND (reference sequence). The germline V and J ends were trimmed by 5 bases and 1 base, with 3 bases remaining between them. The CDR3 protein is CASSPSNQPQHF. Written as DNA, the CDR3 is TGTGCCAGTAGTCCCAGCAATCAGCCCCAGCATTTT.

This clonotype was observed at least ten times. This chain uses TRBV6-1 with TRBJ2-7, with 7 bases aligning to TRBD1. The CDR3 is 16 amino acids. The germline gives CDR1 MNHNS, CDR2 SASEGT. Trimming removed 3 bases from V and 0 bases from J; junction bases left unmatched: 8. The CDR3 DNA reads as TGTGCCAGCAGTGAGAAGGACAGGCCGAGCTCCTACGAGCAGTACTTC. Encoded protein: CASSEKDRPSSYEQYF.